Following are 29 T cell receptor beta chains from one sample sequenced in a study of control samples from healthy donors and cancer patients. Only in-frame clones appear in the TCRdb table, and some are missing; sequencing was by immunoSEQ multiplex PCR. The profile shows 130,000 or so clones, around 94% of them singletons. The sequencing sample was made of blood. These receptors all stem from a man aged 40-55 years in good health.

The chain has TRBV7-9 and TRBJ2-2; D unclear. The CDR3 is made up of 12 amino acids. Trimming pared 5 bases from V and 5 bases from J, leaving 6 bases between. Germline loops: CDR1 SEHNR, CDR2 FQNEAQ (reference sequence). CDR3 sequence (DNA): TGTGCCAGCAGCGATCTTACCGGGGAGCTGTTTTTT. The encoded protein is CASSDLTGELFF.

V usage is TRBV7-9 and J usage is TRBJ1-4; 8 bases agree with TRBD1. After removal of 5 bases from V and 5 bases from J, the junction contained 4 bases not matched to a gene. This CDR3 spans 14 amino acids. Germline V lookup: CDR1 SEHNR, CDR2 FQNEAQ (reference sequence). The CDR3 sequence is CASSPGTGNEKLFF. In nucleotides, the CDR3 is TGTGCCAGCAGCCCGGGGACAGGAAATGAAAAACTGTTTTTT.

Regarding this clone: One end of the junction is discordant with germline, which a read error may explain. J is TRBJ2-2 and V is TRBV7-7, with D unclear. Germline CDR1 reads SSHAT; CDR2 reads FNYEAQ (reference sequence). The length of the CDR3 is 16 residues. CDR3 nucleotides: TGTGCTAGCAGCTTAGGAGCTGTCGGAACCACCGGGGAGCTGTTTTTT. This sequence encodes CASSLGAVGTTGELFF.

This clone has just one count. V and J are TRBV12-5 and TRBJ2-7; 9 bases agree with TRBD1. The ends lost 5 bases at V and 1 base at J; junction bases unmatched: 6. CDR3 length equals 15 residues. Germline V gene lookup returns CDR1 LGHNT and CDR2 FRNRAP. The DNA for the CDR3 is TGTGCTAGTGGTACAACAGGGGGCGGGTCCTACGAGCAGTACTTC. Protein: CASGTTGGGSYEQYF.

This rearrangement joins TRBV27 to TRBJ2-5; D is uncertain. This CDR3 is 13 amino acids long. CDR1 and CDR2 (germline): MNHEY, SMNVEV (reference sequence). Trimming took off 0 bases at V and 5 bases at J, with 7 bases between the two ends. CDR3: CASSLSGIETQYF. The CDR3 DNA sequence: TGTGCCAGCAGTTTATCAGGAATCGAGACCCAGTACTTC.

V is TRBV18 and J is TRBJ2-5, with 13 positions matching TRBD2. This CDR3 is 15 amino acids long. Germline V lookup: CDR1 KGHSH, CDR2 LQKENI. V trimming: 2 bases; J trimming: 7 bases; junction bases outside the gene matches: 4. CDR3 nucleotide sequence: TGTGCCAGCTCACCAGGACTAGCGGGGGACGCGACCCAGTACTTC. Protein product: CASSPGLAGDATQYF.

Only one count was recorded for this clone. The rearrangement links TRBV18 to TRBJ2-7, with TRBD1 identical over 9 bases. Germline loops: CDR1 KGHSH, CDR2 LQKENI. CDR3 size: 14 residues. After removal of 5 bases from V and 3 bases from J, the junction contained 5 bases not matched to a gene. Here the CDR3 DNA reads TGTGCCAGCTCAACCGGGACAGGGTTCTACGAGCAGTACTTC. Its protein is CASSTGTGFYEQYF.

The rearrangement joins TRBV5-6 to TRBJ2-7, with D possibly TRBD1 on 6 matching bases. With 0 bases removed from V and 2 bases from J, the gap between germline ends came to 12 bases. CDR1 and CDR2 (germline): SGHDT, YYEEEE. This CDR3 is 15 amino acids long. CDR3 protein: CASSLGVGDTYEQYF. The CDR3 DNA is TGTGCCAGCAGCTTGGGAGTCGGGGACACCTACGAGCAGTACTTC.

The chain carries TRBV27 and TRBJ2-7; 8 nucleotides agree with TRBD1. The CDR3 is 14 residues long. Germline V CDR1 and CDR2: MNHEY, SMNVEV (reference sequence). The V gene end was trimmed by 5 bases and the J gene end by 2 bases; junction bases not matched to a gene: 5. The CDR3 sequence is CASSIRGPTYEQYF. The CDR3 coding sequence is TGTGCCAGCAGTATCAGGGGGCCAACCTACGAGCAGTACTTC.

CDR3: CASSPITSGKVYEQYF. The CDR3 nucleotides read TGTGCCAGCAGCCCTATCACTAGCGGGAAAGTCTACGAGCAGTACTTC. V is TRBV7-9 and J is TRBJ2-7; 10 bases fit TRBD2. Germline V lookup: CDR1 SEHNR, CDR2 FQNEAQ (reference sequence). The CDR3 sequence is 16 residues long. J lost 3 bases, V lost 5 bases, and 10 bases had no gene match.

The genes are TRBV7-8 and TRBJ2-1, with 9 bases matching TRBD2. From germline, CDR1 is SGHVS and CDR2 FQNEAQ. This CDR3 is 17 amino acids long. V lost 5 bases to trimming and J lost 3 bases; unmatched junction nucleotides: 11. CDR3 nucleotides: TGTGCCAGCAGCCCCCTTGAGACTAGCGGATACTACAATGAGCAGTTCTTC. Amino acids: CASSPLETSGYYNEQFF.

The chain's CDR3 is CASSDRQGAQEHF. The CDR3 DNA reads as TGTGCCAGCTCCGACCGGCAAGGGGCCCAGGAGCATTTT. The chain links TRBV18 to TRBJ1-5; TRBD1 is a possible D gene (5 bases). The CDR3 is 13 amino acids. Per the germline V gene, CDR1 is KGHSH and CDR2 is LQKENI. Trimming left V 6 bases short and J 14 bases short, with 20 bases between.

This clone was seen a few times. The chain links TRBV10-3 to TRBJ2-7; 9 bases line up with TRBD1. The V gene's germline CDR1 is ENHRY and CDR2 SYGVKD. V lost 10 bases to trimming and J lost 5 bases; unmatched junction nucleotides: 12. This CDR3 is 14 amino acids long. The CDR3: CATSTGTGHDEQYF. Written as DNA, the CDR3 is TGTGCCACCTCGACGGGGACAGGGCACGACGAGCAGTACTTC.

This rearrangement joins TRBV6-6 to TRBJ1-2; 9 bases line up with TRBD1. V lost 2 bases, J lost 3 bases, and 7 bases stayed unmatched. The CDR3 is 16 residues long. Germline lookup yields CDR1 MNHNY and CDR2 SVGAGI (reference sequence). The CDR3 loop is CASSYTLDRGDYGYTF. The DNA for the CDR3 is TGTGCCAGCAGTTACACACTGGACAGGGGTGACTATGGCTACACCTTC.

The V and J genes are TRBV11-2 and TRBJ2-7; D uncertain. The CDR3 extends over 12 amino acids. Trimming removed 5 bases at V and 2 bases at J, with 7 bases between. Per the germline V gene, CDR1 is SGHAT and CDR2 is FQNNGV. The CDR3 sequence: CASSAGPYEQYF. CDR3 nucleotides: TGTGCCAGCAGCGCAGGACCCTACGAGCAGTACTTC.

The genes are TRBV18 and TRBJ2-1; perhaps TRBD2 as D (5 bases). Trimming shortened V by 6 bases and J by 5 bases, and 20 bases separated the two germline ends. The CDR3 runs 16 residues. Germline V lookup: CDR1 KGHSH, CDR2 LQKENI. The CDR3 nucleotides are TGTGCCAGCTCGTCACGAGTACTAGAGCGAGACAATGAGCAGTTCTTC. Protein: CASSSRVLERDNEQFF. Drawing the rest from reference TRBV18 and TRBJ2-1, the complete variable domain is NAGVMQNPRHLVRRRGQEARLRCSPMKGHSHVYWYRQLPEEGLKFMVYLQKENIIDESGMPKERFSAEFPKEGPSILRIQQVVRGDSAAYFCASSSRVLERDNEQFFGPGTRLTVL.

CDR3 DNA: TGTGCCAGCAGTTTTTGGGGGGGCGGCCCCCAAGAGACCCAGTACTTC. Amino acids: CASSFWGGGPQETQYF. This chain uses TRBV28 with TRBJ2-5; TRBD2 might be the D (7 bases). Germline CDR1 reads MDHEN; CDR2 reads SYDVKM. The CDR3 loop spans 16 amino acids. With 3 bases removed from V and 1 base from J, the gap between germline ends came to 15 bases.

The rearrangement links TRBV28 to TRBJ1-2; no firm D call. CDR1 is MDHEN and CDR2 is SYDVKM in the germline V gene. The length of the CDR3 is 12 residues. Trimming stripped 5 bases from V and 8 bases from J, with 12 bases between. CDR3 residues: CASSALIQGYTF. The CDR3, as DNA: TGTGCCAGCAGTGCCTTAATCCAGGGCTACACCTTC.

This clone has ten or more counts. The chain has TRBV9 and TRBJ2-3; D is unclear. The CDR3 loop spans 13 amino acids. V dropped 3 bases and J dropped 0 bases, with 5 bases sitting between them. From germline, CDR1 is SGDLS and CDR2 YYNGEE. The CDR3 reads CASSAYSTDTQYF. Here the CDR3 DNA reads TGTGCCAGCAGCGCCTATAGCACAGATACGCAGTATTTT.

The chain is built from TRBV18 and TRBJ1-2; D is undetermined. Trimming took 3 bases from V and 7 from J, leaving 15 bases between them. The CDR3 has 14 amino acids. Looked up from germline, CDR1 is KGHSH and CDR2 is LQKENI. The CDR3 nucleotides are TGTGCCAGCTCACCGGGCTGGGGAGGTCGTGGCTACACCTTC. It translates to CASSPGWGGRGYTF. The complete variable domain, with remaining parts taken from reference TRBV18 and TRBJ1-2, reads NAGVMQNPRHLVRRRGQEARLRCSPMKGHSHVYWYRQLPEEGLKFMVYLQKENIIDESGMPKERFSAEFPKEGPSILRIQQVVRGDSAAYFCASSPGWGGRGYTFGSGTRLTVV.

This chain uses TRBV4-1 with TRBJ1-1; D unresolved. Trimming stripped 5 bases from V and 4 bases from J, with 8 bases between. CDR3 length: 12 amino acids. Germline V gene sequence: CDR1 MGHRA, CDR2 YSYEKL. The CDR3 DNA is TGCGCCAGCAGCAATTGGGGCACTGAAGCTTTCTTT. Translating gives CASSNWGTEAFF.

The rearrangement links TRBV10-3 to TRBJ2-7, with 7 bases aligning to TRBD2. Germline CDR1 is ENHRY and CDR2 is SYGVKD. The CDR3 totals 14 residues. Trimming took 5 bases from V and 5 from J; bases not matched to a gene: 9. The CDR3 region is CAISPGGSLDEQYF. The DNA of the CDR3 is TGTGCCATCAGTCCGGGCGGGAGTCTTGACGAGCAGTACTTC.

This clone was seen just once. The rearrangement links TRBV20-1 to TRBJ1-2, with D possibly TRBD1 on 6 matching bases. In germline, CDR1 is DFQATT, CDR2 SNEGSKA (reference sequence). V gave up 3 bases and J gave up 2 bases, with 10 bases separating them. The CDR3 is made up of 13 amino acids. The CDR3 bases are TGCAGTGCTAGTGGGCAGGGGAACTATGGCTACACCTTC. Translating gives CSASGQGNYGYTF.

This chain links TRBV11-2 with TRBJ2-7; the D call may be TRBD1 or TRBD2 (5 bases each). V was cut by 5 bases and J by 3 bases, with 14 bases left in between. Germline assignment: CDR1 SGHAT and CDR2 FQNNGV. There are 14 residues in the CDR3. In nucleotides, the CDR3 is TGTGCCAGCAGCAGGTGGCGTGGGGGCTACGAGCAGTACTTC. This encodes CASSRWRGGYEQYF.

This rearrangement joins TRBV24-1 to TRBJ2-3; D call uncertain. Germline CDR1 and CDR2: KGHDR and SFDVKD. With 4 bases removed from V and 1 base from J, the gap between germline ends came to 5 bases. This CDR3 has 13 amino acids. This CDR3 is CATSEWGTDTQYF. CDR3 sequence (DNA): TGTGCCACCAGTGAATGGGGCACAGATACGCAGTATTTT.

The CDR3 region is CASRPRTASNQPQHF. As DNA, the CDR3 is TGTGCCAGCAGACCCCGGACAGCTAGCAATCAGCCCCAGCATTTT. This chain joins TRBV2 and TRBJ1-5, with D possibly matching TRBD1 (6 bases). The CDR3 contains 15 residues. V was pared by 6 bases and J by 0 bases, with 12 bases between. Per germline, CDR1 SNHLY and CDR2 FYNNEI.

The rearrangement joins TRBV19 to TRBJ2-2; TRBD1 agrees at 9 bases. This CDR3 region has 14 residues. CDR1 and CDR2 (germline): LNHDA, SQIVND (reference sequence). Unmatched junction bases numbered 5, after V lost 5 bases and J lost 7 bases. This CDR3 reads CASSRTGGNGELFF. The CDR3 coding sequence is TGTGCCAGTAGTCGAACAGGGGGCAACGGGGAGCTGTTTTTT.

J is TRBJ2-7 and V is TRBV11-3, with D possibly matching TRBD1 (6 bases). Germline V CDR1 and CDR2: SGHNT, YENEEA. Trimming took off 2 bases at V and 5 bases at J, with 10 bases between the two ends. This CDR3 has 13 amino acids. Here the CDR3 DNA reads TGTGCCAGCAGCTTATCAGGGGACGACGAGCAGTACTTC. This sequence encodes CASSLSGDDEQYF.

As concerns this clone: The junction departs from germline at one end; a sequencing error may be responsible. V is TRBV12-3 or TRBV12-4 and J is TRBJ1-1; 9 bases match TRBD1. The CDR3 sequence is 13 residues long. The CDR3 spells CASILAGTGEAFF. The CDR3 region has the DNA TGTGCCAGCATTTTAGCCGGGACAGGGGAAGCTTTCTTT.